The clone carrying this T cell receptor beta chain was detected ten times or more. Its antigen is still unknown. Sequence at one end of the junction differs from germline and may be a read error. TCRdb ran MiXCR on the reads and lists one entry per CDR3 protein. This sample has about 830,000 distinct CDR3 sequences; 30% to 35% occur once, and the top ten carry around 12%. CDR3 size: 15 residues. The germline V gene has CDR1 SSHAT and CDR2 FNYEAQ (reference sequence). These data come from a study of T cell repertoires in cytomegalovirus infection. Across the whole study: The authors used CMV epitopes that were HLA-C-restricted (recently identified) and HLA-B-restricted (well studied). Matching HLA type and CMV infection were both indicated by public TCR beta signatures. Study conclusions and caveats: Carriage of CMV together with the relevant HLA was identifiable through cumulative public TCR beta family frequency. The ex vivo response was dominated by HLA-C-restricted CMV-specific TCR beta clonotypes.

The receptor was isolated from a human donor in good health (CMV status not recorded). Some clones in this sample may be carry-over from other donors' samples. This sample comprised cultured CD8+ T cells from PBMCs, obtained from culture after CMV antigen stimulation. This rearrangement joins TRBV7-7 to TRBJ2-3, with 10 positions matching TRBD1. In DNA, the CDR3 is TGTGCTAGCAGCCCAGGGACAGGGGGCACAGATACGCAGTATTTT. Its protein product is CASSPGTGGTDTQYF.